Below, one TCR beta chain is given with its context. The data stem from a study of blood T cell repertoires in COVID-19. Study background: T cells, B-cell-depleted T cells, or PBMCs supplied cDNA or gDNA.

The data were produced by immunoSEQ multiplex PCR, yet TCRdb's version contains in-frame clones alone and is incomplete. In the table there are roughly 700,000 clones, more than 80% of which are singletons. Trimming pared 7 bases from V and 2 bases from J, leaving 12 bases between. Germline values: CDR1 SGHTA, CDR2 FQGNSA. The CDR3 contains 14 residues. The chain has TRBV7-2 and TRBJ2-1; D possibly corresponds to TRBD2 (5 bases). Sample: peripheral blood. This TCR was recovered from a woman younger than 35 with acute or convalescent COVID-19. The CDR3 region is CASNPFGTYNEQFF. CDR3 bases: TGTGCCAGCAACCCCTTCGGGACCTACAATGAGCAGTTCTTC.